This T cell receptor beta chain was sequenced in a study of blood T cell repertoires in COVID-19. Using immunoSEQ multiplex PCR, the repertoire was profiled, and TCRdb retains in-frame clones only, with some absent. Of 200,000 to 250,000 clones listed, approximately 83% are singletons. The CDR3 contains 12 residues. Germline CDR1 reads ENHRY; CDR2 reads SYGVKD. V was cut by 5 bases and J by 3 bases, with 7 bases left in between. The sequenced material came from PBMCs or T cells enriched from blood (not recorded which). The chain combines TRBV10-3 with TRBJ1-1; D not certain. This TCR was sampled from a woman aged 55-69 years who had recovered from COVID-19. The DNA of the CDR3 is TGTGCCATCAGTCCGGGGTACACTGAAGCTTTCTTT. Its protein is CAISPGYTEAFF.